The next 21 T cell receptor beta chains were all read from a single sample in a study of T cells in Graves' hyperthyroidism and ophthalmopathy. Regions amplified from RNA transcripts were the TCR beta CDR3 regions. HTBI primers were the set used in a first-round RT-PCR of the TCR CDR3. MiXCR, applied by TCRdb to the multiplex PCR reads, yields one record per CDR3 protein. The sample includes some 370,000 distinct CDR3 sequences, about 14% of them seen just once. The specimen was blood. The origin of the receptors is a man aged 50 to 60 with Graves' ophthalmopathy.

The gene calls are TRBV25-1 and TRBJ2-7; weak D call: TRBD1 (5 bases). The CDR3 has 13 residues. Germline V CDR1 and CDR2: MGHDK, SYGVNS. V was pared by 4 bases and J by 6 bases, with 13 bases between. Here the CDR3 reads CASSGREGREQYF. The CDR3 DNA follows: TGTGCCAGCAGTGGCAGGGAAGGTCGCGAGCAGTACTTC.

The V gene is TRBV7-6, the J gene TRBJ1-4; 10 bases agree with TRBD1. V shed 5 bases, J shed 9 bases, and the junction held 9 bases outside the gene matches. The CDR3 spans 15 residues. CDR1 and CDR2 from the germline V gene are SGHVS and FNYEAQ. The CDR3 reads CASSPAGTGDKKLFF. The CDR3 DNA reads as TGTGCCAGCAGCCCTGCCGGGACAGGGGATAAAAAACTGTTTTTT.

The chain carries TRBV18 and TRBJ2-2; 7 positions match TRBD1. Looked up from germline, CDR1 is KGHSH and CDR2 is LQKENI. This CDR3 comprises 17 residues. Trimming took 3 bases from V and 0 from J; bases not matched to a gene: 7. The CDR3 DNA follows: TGTGCCAGCTCACCCCAACGGACAGGATCGAACACCGGGGAGCTGTTTTTT. Amino acid sequence: CASSPQRTGSNTGELFF.

V and J are TRBV29-1 and TRBJ2-2; 8 bases are a match to TRBD2. After removal of 6 bases from V and 6 bases from J, the junction contained 6 bases not matched to a gene. The CDR3 is 13 amino acids. Germline CDR1 and CDR2: SQVTM and ANQGSEA. The CDR3 bases are TGCAGCGTCAGCGGGAGTTTACCCGGGGAGCTGTTTTTT. Protein: CSVSGSLPGELFF.

This clonotype was seen repeatedly, ten times or more. The rearrangement uses TRBV7-8 and TRBJ1-6; no clear D gene. V shed 2 bases and J shed 10 bases, with 6 bases lying between them. Germline assignment: CDR1 SGHVS and CDR2 FQNEAQ. The CDR3 is made up of 12 amino acids. CDR3 sequence: CASSLSNSPLHF. The CDR3 DNA sequence: TGTGCCAGCAGCTTATCCAACTCACCCCTCCACTTT.

This clonotype was seen at least ten times. The chain has TRBV14 and TRBJ2-7; 7 positions agree with TRBD2. The CDR3 length is 15 residues. In germline, CDR1 is SGHDN, CDR2 FVKESK. Germline trimming cut 1 base from V and 0 bases from J; bases unmatched to any gene: 3. In nucleotides, the CDR3 is TGTGCCAGCAGCCAAGCGGGAGGAGCCTCCTACGAGCAGTACTTC. Encoded protein: CASSQAGGASYEQYF.

This clonotype has at least ten counts. V usage is TRBV11-2 and J usage is TRBJ2-5; D remains unclear. Germline V CDR1 and CDR2: SGHAT, FQNNGV. The CDR3 length is 13 residues. V lost 4 bases, J lost 2 bases, and 8 bases lay in between. CDR3 amino acids: CASSSGYQETQYF. The CDR3 region has the DNA TGTGCCAGCAGCTCCGGTTATCAAGAGACCCAGTACTTC.

This clonotype was recorded many times. The J gene is TRBJ2-7, the V gene TRBV9, with no clear D. This CDR3 has 15 residues. V lost 4 bases, J lost 0 bases, and 14 bases lay in between. CDR1 and CDR2 (germline): SGDLS, YYNGEE. The CDR3 coding sequence is TGTGCCAGCAGCATCACGGCGGAACTCTCCTACGAGCAGTACTTC. Its translation is CASSITAELSYEQYF.

The table lists this clonotype with many counts. The genes are TRBV7-8 and TRBJ2-3; the match to TRBD2 covers 11 bases. V shed 5 bases and J 4 bases; nucleotides not matched to a gene: 11. There are 17 residues in the CDR3. Germline V gives CDR1 SGHVS, CDR2 FQNEAQ. The CDR3, as DNA: TGTGCCAGCAGCCTTCAGACTAGCGGGAAATACCCAGATACGCAGTATTTT. This sequence encodes CASSLQTSGKYPDTQYF.

This clonotype came up a few times. This chain uses TRBV6-5 with TRBJ2-3; possible D gene TRBD1, 6 bases. The CDR3 is 17 amino acids. V dropped 1 base and J dropped 3 bases, with 17 bases sitting between them. Germline CDR1 and CDR2: MNHEY and SVGAGI. This CDR3 is CASSYLGARAATDTQYF. Here the CDR3 DNA reads TGTGCCAGCAGTTACTTGGGGGCTCGGGCAGCTACAGATACGCAGTATTTT.

Notes on this clonotype: A much larger clone lies one base from this, so it may be a read error. This rearrangement joins TRBV11-2 to TRBJ2-2, with TRBD2 identical over 9 bases. The germline CDR1 and CDR2 sequences are SGHAT and FQNNGV. CDR3 size: 16 residues. CDR3 bases: TGTGCCAGCAGCTCGGCGGGAGGGCCTCGCACCGGGGGGCTGTTTTTT. Encoded protein: CASSSAGGPRTGGLFF. The variable domain in full, with the rest retrieved from reference TRBV11-2 and TRBJ2-2, is EAGVAQSPRYKIIEKRQSVAFWCNPISGHATLYWYQQILGQGPKLLIQFQNNGVVDDSQLPKDRFSAERLKGVDSTLKIQPAKLEDSAVYLCASSSAGGPRTGGLFFGEGSRLTVL.

This chain joins TRBV29-1 and TRBJ2-7; either TRBD1 or TRBD2 may supply D (6 bases each). V lost 6 bases and J 6 bases, leaving 12 bases between the germline ends. Germline loops: CDR1 SQVTM, CDR2 ANQGSEA. This CDR3 contains 11 residues. CDR3: CSVRGGLEQYF. CDR3 DNA sequence: TGCAGCGTACGAGGGGGGCTCGAGCAGTACTTC.

This clonotype was observed at least ten times. The chain links TRBV30 to TRBJ2-2; 9 bases map to TRBD1. Germline V lookup: CDR1 GTSNPN, CDR2 SVGIG (reference sequence). J was trimmed by 6 bases and V by 2 bases; bases with no gene match: 7. The CDR3 extends over 15 amino acids. The CDR3 coding sequence is TGTGCCTGGAGTAAATGGACAGGGGTGTCCGGGGAGCTGTTTTTT. It codes for CAWSKWTGVSGELFF.

At least ten counts were recorded for this clonotype. The V call is TRBV15, the J call TRBJ2-1; TRBD2 matches 11 bases. The CDR3 spans 17 residues. The germline CDR1 and CDR2 sequences are LNHNV and YYDKDF (reference sequence). V was pared by 0 bases and J by 3 bases, with 4 bases of the junction left unmatched. The CDR3 DNA reads TGTGCCACCAGCAGAGATCCCACTAGCGGGGGCTACAATGAGCAGTTCTTC. Its protein product is CATSRDPTSGGYNEQFF. Combining the CDR3 with reference TRBV15 and TRBJ2-1 gives the whole variable domain DAMVIQNPRYQVTQFGKPVTLSCSQTLNHNVMYWYQQKSSQAPKLLFHYYDKDFNNEADTPDNFQSRRPNTSFCFLDIRSPGLGDTAMYLCATSRDPTSGGYNEQFFGPGTRLTVL.

This clonotype turned up a few times. The V and J genes are TRBV7-6 and TRBJ2-7; TRBD2 might be the D (7 bases). The CDR3 has 17 residues. From germline, CDR1 is SGHVS and CDR2 FNYEAQ. Trimming cost V 0 bases and J 6 bases, with 21 bases left between them. The CDR3 region is CASSLARGERGSSEQYF. The CDR3 DNA is TGTGCCAGCAGCTTAGCGAGGGGGGAGCGGGGTTCGAGCGAGCAGTACTTC.

This rearrangement joins TRBV10-3 to TRBJ1-4, with D perhaps matching TRBD1 (6 bases). V lost 3 bases and J 8 bases, leaving 13 bases between the germline ends. There are 14 residues in the CDR3. CDR1 and CDR2 from the germline V gene are ENHRY and SYGVKD. Here the CDR3 DNA reads TGTGCCATCAGTGATGGCAGGGGTTGGGAAAAACTGTTTTTT. It translates to CAISDGRGWEKLFF.

The chain employs TRBV7-9 and TRBJ1-2; a possible D gene is TRBD1 (5 bases). Germline CDR1 and CDR2: SEHNR and FQNEAQ (reference sequence). Deletions cut 5 bases from V and 3 bases from J, with 13 bases between. The CDR3 runs 14 residues. CDR3 sequence reads: CASSPSGGDYGYTF. In DNA form, the CDR3 reads TGTGCCAGCAGCCCCTCGGGGGGTGACTATGGCTACACCTTC.

The V and J genes are TRBV5-1 and TRBJ1-5, with a possible D match to TRBD1 (6 bases). Trimming removed 0 bases from V and 0 bases from J, with 13 bases in between. Germline values: CDR1 SGHRS, CDR2 YFSETQ. The CDR3 has 17 amino acids. CDR3 protein: CASSLDPGVNSNQPQHF. As DNA, the CDR3 is TGCGCCAGCAGCTTGGACCCAGGGGTCAATAGCAATCAGCCCCAGCATTTT.

This clonotype has a count of ten or more. The chain joins TRBV14 to TRBJ2-5; 8 positions match TRBD1. J was trimmed by 3 bases and V by 3 bases; bases with no gene match: 9. Germline assignment: CDR1 SGHDN and CDR2 FVKESK. The CDR3 loop spans 16 amino acids. The CDR3 sequence: CASSQSRGLEEETQYF. The CDR3 bases are TGTGCCAGCAGCCAGTCCAGGGGGCTCGAGGAAGAGACCCAGTACTTC.

This clonotype came up many times. The chain couples TRBV11-3 to TRBJ2-1; possible D gene TRBD2, 6 bases. Looked up from germline, CDR1 is SGHNT and CDR2 is YENEEA. This CDR3 comprises 13 residues. V lost 5 bases and J lost 6, with 11 bases in between. The CDR3: CASSRTGVNEQFF. As DNA, the CDR3 is TGTGCCAGCAGCCGGACGGGGGTCAATGAGCAGTTCTTC. Drawing the rest from reference TRBV11-3 and TRBJ2-1, the complete variable domain is EAGVVQSPRYKIIEKKQPVAFWCNPISGHNTLYWYLQNLGQGPELLIRYENEEAVDDSQLPKDRFSAERLKGVDSTLKIQPAELGDSAVYLCASSRTGVNEQFFGPGTRLTVL.

This clonotype was found many times. The chain has TRBV10-3 and TRBJ1-2; 7 bases are a match to TRBD1. The CDR3 is made up of 16 amino acids. Germline V gene sequence: CDR1 ENHRY, CDR2 SYGVKD. V gave up 2 bases and J gave up 8 bases; unmatched junction bases: 14. The CDR3 nucleotides read TGTGCCATCAGTGAGGACAGGGCGCCACCCGGAGTGGGCTACACCTTC. This gives the protein CAISEDRAPPGVGYTF.